This T cell receptor beta chain was obtained from a study of CD8 T cells in Susac syndrome (dated by TCRdb to about 2019). Regarding the study in general: The study used repertoire sequencing to test whether antigen drove CD8+ T cell activation and differentiation in Susac syndrome. Clonality of the CD8+ T cell repertoire was compared between about a dozen healthy donors, about 14 Susac syndrome patients and 15 multiple sclerosis patients.

Peripheral blood CD8+ and CD4+ T cells from healthy donors, Susac syndrome patients and multiple sclerosis patients were profiled by high-throughput TCR beta sequencing. The multiple sclerosis controls were treatment-naive patients who had stable or active relapsing-remitting disease and met the revised McDonald criteria. Bulk CD8+ and CD4+ T cells were purified by magnetic negative isolation, while CD8+ TEMRA cells were enriched using FACS. Blood was collected in EDTA tubes and processed within 24 hours, with PBMCs isolated through density gradient centrifugation. PBMCs intended for TCR sequencing were cryopreserved in liquid nitrogen and were subsequently thawed in a 37 degrees C water bath. The sorted or isolated CD4+, CD8+ and CD8+ TEMRA cells had a purity of 90% or higher. The research as a whole found: The number of individuals in the TCR sequencing and HLA analysis was acknowledged as relatively small.

The V end gives up 2 bases and the J end 0 bases, leaving 6 bases in the junction not matched to a gene. Taken from cysteine to phenylalanine, the CDR3 has 18 residues. Only the CDR3 DNA stays, 54 bases, in frame from base 1. In the case of this clonotype: Its antigen has not been determined. The input lacks base qualities; no much larger clone sits a single base away.

RNA was extracted using the RNeasy kit, and about 0.5 to 1 ug of the RNA was reverse transcribed with random hexamers. TCR beta CDR3 regions were amplified with the immunoSEQ multiplex PCR assay covering 54 Vbeta and 13 Jbeta segments. To correct PCR amplification bias, a synthetic template baseline was used for both primer optimization and computational correction. The study's processing was this. Reads were annotated to V, D and J genes per IMGT and analyzed with immunoSEQ Analyzer, keeping only productive sequences. To calculate clonality, Shannon entropy was normalized by log2 of the number of productive unique sequences and then subtracted from one. For each patient and control, public and private clones were evaluated within the 100 most prevalent clones. Clones were defined as Susac-specific if absent from the healthy and MS cohorts, from 900 to 1,200 published viral clones and from other ImmuneACCESS disease sequences. TCRdb applied fastp at Q25 and MiXCR to the public reads, then kept only in-frame beta chains. Rows are unified per CDR3 protein, each entry keeping the most common DNA and genes. The V and J calls here are based on TCRdb, not the publication. This sample comprises about 300,000 distinct CDR3 sequences, roughly 85% of them detected only once. Jointly, the top ten make up around 0.2% of the sample.

The sequencing input was CD8+ T cells from PBMCs. The origin of this receptor is a human donor with multiple sclerosis. The sequence is built from TRBV23-1 and TRBJ2-6, with TRBD1 matching 8 junction bases. TRBV23-1 is known as an ORF, though its function is uncertain. The CDR3 is CASSQTQGGCSGANVLTF. In nucleotide form, the sequence is TGCGCCAGCAGTCAAACACAGGGGGGATGCTCTGGGGCCAACGTCCTGACTTTC.